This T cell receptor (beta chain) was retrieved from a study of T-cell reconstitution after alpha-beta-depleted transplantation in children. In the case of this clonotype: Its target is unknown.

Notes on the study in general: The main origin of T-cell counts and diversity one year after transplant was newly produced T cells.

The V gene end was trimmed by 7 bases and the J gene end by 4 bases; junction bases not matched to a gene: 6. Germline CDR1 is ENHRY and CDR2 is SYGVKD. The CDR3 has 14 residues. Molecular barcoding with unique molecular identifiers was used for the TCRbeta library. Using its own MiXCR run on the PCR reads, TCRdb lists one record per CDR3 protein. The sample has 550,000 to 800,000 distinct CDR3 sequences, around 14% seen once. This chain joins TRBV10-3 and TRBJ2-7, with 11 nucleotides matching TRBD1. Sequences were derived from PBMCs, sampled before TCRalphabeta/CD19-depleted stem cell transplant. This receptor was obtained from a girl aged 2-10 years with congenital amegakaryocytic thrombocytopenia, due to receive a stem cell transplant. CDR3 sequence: CAITSDRGQYEQYF. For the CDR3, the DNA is TGTGCCATCACCTCGGACAGGGGGCAGTACGAGCAGTACTTC.